This T cell receptor beta chain comes out of a study of cytomegalovirus exposure and HLA in healthy donors. This CDR3 region has 13 residues. Trimming cost V 3 bases and J 8 bases, with 11 bases left between them. Germline V gives CDR1 LNHDA, CDR2 SQIVND (reference sequence). PCR amplification relied on 60 Vbeta primers (plus 13 Jbeta primers). Original processing notes: Later reanalysis found around 74 million unique TCR beta chains, around 9.9 million of them shared. Produced via immunoSEQ multiplex PCR; TCRdb's table is partial and in-frame only. V, J and clone size are those of that table, while D and trimming were read from the DNA. The sample shows some 270,000 clones, about 80% of them seen only once.

The sequencing input was PBMCs. This clonotype was sampled from a girl aged 2 to 9 in good health and CMV-seronegative. The rearrangement uses TRBV19 and TRBJ2-1; no reliable D call. CDR3 in amino acids: CASSIGSFYEQFF. The CDR3 region has the DNA TGTGCCAGTAGTATCGGTAGTTTCTATGAGCAGTTCTTC. Supplemented by reference TRBV19 and TRBJ2-1, the full variable domain reads DGGITQSPKYLFRKEGQNVTLSCEQNLNHDAMYWYRQDPGQGLRLIYYSQIVNDFQKGDIAEGYSVSREKKESFPLTVTSAQKNPTAFYLCASSIGSFYEQFFGPGTRLTVL.